This TCR beta chain came from a study of blood T cell repertoires in COVID-19. Study details: Sources were T cells, B-cell-depleted T cells, or PBMCs; the material itself was cDNA or gDNA.

Under the authors' procedure: Estimated nucleated cell counts came from reference gene primer amplification. TCRdb's table, derived via immunoSEQ multiplex PCR, lists solely in-frame clones and lacks some. The V and J calls and clone size come from that table; D and trimming were worked out from the DNA. The table shows roughly 190,000 clones, with approximately 91% occurring only once. Trimming shortened V by 4 bases and J by 5 bases, and 27 bases separated the two germline ends. CDR1 is LGHNA and CDR2 is YNFKEQ in the germline V gene. The CDR3 totals 19 residues. The TCR sequence derives from a man aged 30 to 39 with acute or convalescent COVID-19. The chain has TRBV4-2 and TRBJ2-1; D is possibly TRBD2 (6 bases). Sequencing used peripheral blood. The CDR3 reads CASSRPAGSSAWGDNEQFF. CDR3 sequence (DNA): TGTGCCAGCAGCCGGCCAGCGGGCTCTTCTGCTTGGGGGGACAATGAGCAGTTCTTC.